What follows is one TCR beta chain and its context. This clonotype has just a few counts. It has no known antigen specificity. The record has no base qualities; no much larger clone is one base away. A patient counted as having stable Graves' hyperthyroidism if no progression to ophthalmopathy occurred over 18 months of follow-up. The hyperthyroidism patients were between 18 and 65 years old and newly diagnosed, with a disease duration of less than 2 months. The study excluded patients with uncontrolled infections, other autoimmune diseases, pregnancy or lactation. Diagnoses were based on clinical symptoms, serum thyroxine and TRAb, thyroid ultrasound and orbital computed tomography. PBMCs were isolated from more than 9 ml of fresh peripheral blood by Ficoll-Paque density gradient centrifugation. Total RNA was extracted using Trizol reagent, and RNA quality was assessed on an Agilent 2100 Bioanalyzer.

The source of the sample is a study of T cells in Graves' hyperthyroidism and ophthalmopathy (dated by TCRdb to the late 2010s). Context from the whole study: Peripheral blood samples were taken at initial diagnosis, before any treatment was given. In over five Graves' hyperthyroidism patients, the study also compared T-cell repertoires from thyroid tissue with T-cell repertoires from blood. Whether ophthalmopathy could be predicted prospectively was tested in an independent validation cohort made up of about 20 hyperthyroidism patients plus 17 patients who later progressed to ophthalmopathy. To identify TCR V-J signatures that set the groups apart, the researchers used a discovery cohort of more than 95 patients, made up of approximately 43 with Graves' ophthalmopathy and around 58 with stable Graves' hyperthyroidism. The 75 to 100 discovery patients were randomly split 7:3 into training and test sets. Following sampling, methimazole starting at 30 mg daily was given to hyperthyroidism patients, and high-dose intravenous methylprednisolone was given to ophthalmopathy patients. According to the paper, TCR Vbeta CDR3 sequencing was carried out on more than 120 peripheral blood samples, which came from fewer than 50 ophthalmopathy, fewer than 80 hyperthyroidism and approximately 17 progressor patients.

Its CDR3 holds 16 amino acids, cysteine through phenylalanine. Only the CDR3 part of the read is kept: 48 bases, read in frame from the first base. CDR1 and CDR2 (LNHDA, SQIVND) derive from the germline V gene (reference sequence). The V end loses 3 bases and the J end loses 7 bases, and a stretch of 19 bases separates them. Points the paper makes about the study in general: A model built on a 13 V-J signature distinguished ophthalmopathy from stable hyperthyroidism, reaching 87.88% sensitivity and about 81% specificity in cross-validation and 80%/75% in testing. Sample size was not statistically predetermined, and investigators were not blinded to group allocation. Most expanded thyroid clonotypes (frequency above 0.001) were also detected in blood, suggesting blood repertoires may reflect thyroid immune responses. In validation, the model predicted progression to ophthalmopathy with roughly 66% sensitivity and over 72% specificity, a median of about 6.7 months before onset.

Amplification of TCR beta CDR3 regions was carried out from RNA transcripts. The first round of RT-PCR for the TCR CDR3 was performed with the HTBI primer set and the Qiagen OneStep RT-PCR kit. Libraries were constructed in a second round of multiplex PCR, after which size selection and purification were carried out. Sequencing of the libraries was done on an Illumina HiSeq2000 using paired-end 100 bp reads. Under the source paper's analysis protocol: Raw data were processed with SOAPnuke, discarding reads with adapters, uncalled bases, mean Phred below 15, or no exact constant-primer or identifier match. High-quality paired reads were merged using COPE v1.2.5, and each unique nucleotide sequence was defined as a clonotype. MiTCR v1.1 was used to align the clonotypes against IMGT TRBV, TRBD and TRBJ reference segments. The analysis included only V-J combinations with a frequency above 0.0001, which together covered 99% to 99.2% of the repertoires. The TCS score was defined as the ratio of F50 (clonal expansion) to E x V (chaos), calculated using BLOSUM62-based TCRdist between CDR3 peptides within each V-J. Welch's t-statistics and random forest reduced roughly 540 V-J features to 13, which were used in a naive Bayes classifier (R e1071). TCRdb trimmed public reads at Q25 via fastp, called clones via MiXCR and kept in-frame beta chains. Identical CDR3 protein sequences are pooled into one entry, listed with their most common genes and DNA. The V and J calls and clone size come from TCRdb's table, not from the authors' own analysis. This sample comprises 600,000 to 900,000 distinct CDR3 sequences, around 15% of them detected only once. The ten largest make up under 8.5% of the sample.

The rearranged segments are TRBV19 and TRBJ2-1; TRBD2 is a possible D gene, resting on 5 matching bases. The clonotype originates from a man in his late teens or twenties with Graves' hyperthyroidism. The sequenced material came from blood. In nucleotides, the sequence is TGTGCCAGTAGTATGGAGGTGCGGGCCGCGACAAATGAGCAGTTCTTC. This gives the protein CASSMEVRAATNEQFF.